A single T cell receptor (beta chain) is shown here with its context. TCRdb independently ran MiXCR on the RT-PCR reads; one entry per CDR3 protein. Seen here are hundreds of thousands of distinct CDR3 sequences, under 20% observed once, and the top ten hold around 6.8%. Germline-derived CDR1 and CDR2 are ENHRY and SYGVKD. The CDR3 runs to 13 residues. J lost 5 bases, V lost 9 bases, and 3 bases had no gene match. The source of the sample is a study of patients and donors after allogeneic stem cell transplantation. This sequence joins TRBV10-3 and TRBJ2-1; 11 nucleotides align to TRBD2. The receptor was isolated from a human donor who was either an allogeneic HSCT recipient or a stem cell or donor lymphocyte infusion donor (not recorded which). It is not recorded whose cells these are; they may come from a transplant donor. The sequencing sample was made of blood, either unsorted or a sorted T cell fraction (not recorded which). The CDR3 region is CAIGTSGDNEQFF. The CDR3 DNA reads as TGTGCCATTGGGACTAGCGGAGACAATGAGCAGTTCTTC.